This T cell receptor beta chain was captured in a study of human T cells and chemical hapten exposure. TCRdb redid the calling of the RACE reads with MiXCR, one entry per CDR3 protein. Among 25,000 to 35,000 distinct CDR3 sequences listed, 6% to 7.5% were seen once. In this sample, this clonotype turned up a few times. Indicated time point: healthy volunteer bleed at 2 weeks. Whole blood, unfractionated, served as the material for total RNA extraction. CDR1 and CDR2 (germline): MGHRA, YSYEKL. This CDR3 region has 14 residues. V trimming: 3 bases; J trimming: 4 bases; junction bases outside the gene matches: 5.

The sample was whole blood. This TCR came from a human donor in good health. Some clones in this sample may be carry-over from other donors' samples. This sequence joins TRBV4-1 and TRBJ1-2, with 7 bases that match TRBD1. CDR3 nucleotides: TGCGCCAGCAGCCAGCCGGACAGGTTCTATGGCTACACCTTC. This sequence encodes CASSQPDRFYGYTF.